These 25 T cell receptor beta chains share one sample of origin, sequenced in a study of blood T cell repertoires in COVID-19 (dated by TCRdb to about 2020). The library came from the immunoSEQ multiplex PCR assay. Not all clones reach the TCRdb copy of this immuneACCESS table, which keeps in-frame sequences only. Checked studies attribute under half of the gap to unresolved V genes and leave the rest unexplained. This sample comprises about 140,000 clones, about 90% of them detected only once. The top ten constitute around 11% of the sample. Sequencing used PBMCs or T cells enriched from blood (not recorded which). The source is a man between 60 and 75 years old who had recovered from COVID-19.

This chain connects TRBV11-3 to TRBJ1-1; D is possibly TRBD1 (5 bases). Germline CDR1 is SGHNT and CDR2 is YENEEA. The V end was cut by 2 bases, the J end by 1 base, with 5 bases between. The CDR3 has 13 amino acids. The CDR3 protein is CASSLQGNTEAFF. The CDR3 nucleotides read TGTGCCAGCAGCTTACAGGGGAACACTGAAGCTTTCTTT.

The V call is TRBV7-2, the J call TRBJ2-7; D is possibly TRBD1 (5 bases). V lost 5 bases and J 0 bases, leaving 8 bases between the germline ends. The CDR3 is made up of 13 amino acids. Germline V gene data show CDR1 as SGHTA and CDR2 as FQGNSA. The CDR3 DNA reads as TGTGCCAGCAGCGGGGCGGACTCCTACGAGCAGTACTTC. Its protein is CASSGADSYEQYF.

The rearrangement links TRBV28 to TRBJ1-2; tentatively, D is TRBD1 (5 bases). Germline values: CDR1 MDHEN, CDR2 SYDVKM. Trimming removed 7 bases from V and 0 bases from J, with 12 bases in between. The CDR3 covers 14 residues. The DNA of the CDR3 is TGTGCCAGCACGTGGGGGGGAGCTAACTATGGCTACACCTTC. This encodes CASTWGGANYGYTF.

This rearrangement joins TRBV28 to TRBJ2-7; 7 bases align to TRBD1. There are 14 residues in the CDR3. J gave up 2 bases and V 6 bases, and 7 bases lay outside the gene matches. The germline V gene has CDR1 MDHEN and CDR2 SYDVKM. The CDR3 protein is CASRPGTVTYEQYF. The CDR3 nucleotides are TGTGCCAGCAGACCCGGGACAGTTACCTACGAGCAGTACTTC.

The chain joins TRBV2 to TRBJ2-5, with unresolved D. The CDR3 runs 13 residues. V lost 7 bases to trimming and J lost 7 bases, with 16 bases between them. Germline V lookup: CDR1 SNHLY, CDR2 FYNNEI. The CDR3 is CASTQTHPGTQYF. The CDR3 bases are TGTGCCAGCACCCAGACTCATCCGGGGACCCAGTACTTC.

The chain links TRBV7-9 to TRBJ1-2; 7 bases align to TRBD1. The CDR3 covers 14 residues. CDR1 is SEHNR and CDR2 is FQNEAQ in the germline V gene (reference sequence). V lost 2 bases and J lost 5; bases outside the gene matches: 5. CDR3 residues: CASSLQGGRYGYTF. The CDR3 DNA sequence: TGTGCCAGCAGCTTACAAGGGGGCAGGTATGGCTACACCTTC.

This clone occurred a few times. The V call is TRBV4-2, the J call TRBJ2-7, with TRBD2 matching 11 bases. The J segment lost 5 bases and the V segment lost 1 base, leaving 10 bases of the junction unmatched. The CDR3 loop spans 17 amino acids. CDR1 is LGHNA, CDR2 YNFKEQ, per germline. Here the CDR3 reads CASSQVSRLAGSHEQYF. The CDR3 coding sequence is TGTGCCAGCAGCCAAGTGTCCCGACTAGCGGGAAGCCACGAGCAGTACTTC.

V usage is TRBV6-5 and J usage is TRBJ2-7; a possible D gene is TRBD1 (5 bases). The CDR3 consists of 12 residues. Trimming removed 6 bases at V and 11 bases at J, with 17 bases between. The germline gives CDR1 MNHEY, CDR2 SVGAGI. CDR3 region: CASRTPQGREYF. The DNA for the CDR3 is TGTGCCAGCAGGACCCCGCAGGGAAGGGAGTACTTC.

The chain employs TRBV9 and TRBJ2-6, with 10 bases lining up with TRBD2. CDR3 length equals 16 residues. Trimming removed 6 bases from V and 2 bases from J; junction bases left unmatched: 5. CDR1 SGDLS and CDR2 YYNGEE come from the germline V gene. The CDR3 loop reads CASNSAGGPGANVLTF. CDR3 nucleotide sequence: TGTGCCAGCAACTCAGCGGGAGGGCCTGGGGCCAACGTCCTGACTTTC.

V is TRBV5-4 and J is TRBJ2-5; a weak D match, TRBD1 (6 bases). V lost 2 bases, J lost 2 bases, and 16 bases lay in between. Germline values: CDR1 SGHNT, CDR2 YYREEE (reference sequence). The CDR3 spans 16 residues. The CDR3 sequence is CASSFGQKISQETQYF. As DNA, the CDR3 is TGTGCCAGCAGCTTCGGACAGAAAATTTCTCAAGAGACCCAGTACTTC.

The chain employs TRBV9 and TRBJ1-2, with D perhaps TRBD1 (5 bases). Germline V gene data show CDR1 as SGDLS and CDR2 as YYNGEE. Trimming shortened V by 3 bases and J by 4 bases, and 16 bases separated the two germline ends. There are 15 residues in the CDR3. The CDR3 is CASSARQTIIYGYTF. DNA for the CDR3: TGTGCCAGCAGCGCCCGACAGACGATAATCTATGGCTACACCTTC.

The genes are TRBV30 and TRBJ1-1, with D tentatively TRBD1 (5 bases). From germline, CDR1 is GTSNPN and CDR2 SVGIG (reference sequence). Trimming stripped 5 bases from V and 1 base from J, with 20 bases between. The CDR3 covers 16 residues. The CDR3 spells CAWGPSSGLRNTEAFF. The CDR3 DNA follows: TGTGCCTGGGGTCCCTCTTCGGGACTGCGGAACACTGAAGCTTTCTTT. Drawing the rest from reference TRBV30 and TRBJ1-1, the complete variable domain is SQTIHQWPATLVQPVGSPLSLECTVEGTSNPNLYWYRQAAGRGLQLLFYSVGIGQISSEVPQNLSASRPQDRQFILSSKKLLLSDSGFYLCAWGPSSGLRNTEAFFGQGTRLTVV.

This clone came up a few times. Here the CDR3 reads CASKREGQPQHF. CDR3 coding DNA: TGTGCCAGCAAAAGGGAGGGTCAGCCCCAGCATTTT. This sequence joins TRBV12-3 or TRBV12-4 and TRBJ1-5; D call uncertain. V lost 7 bases to trimming and J lost 6 bases, with 10 bases between them. The CDR3 is made up of 12 amino acids.

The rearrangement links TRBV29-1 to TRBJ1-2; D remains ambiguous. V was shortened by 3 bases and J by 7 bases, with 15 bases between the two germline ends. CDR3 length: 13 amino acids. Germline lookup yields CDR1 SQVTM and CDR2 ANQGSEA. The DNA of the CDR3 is TGCAGCGTTGAGTTTTCTTACATTACTGGCTACACCTTC. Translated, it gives CSVEFSYITGYTF.

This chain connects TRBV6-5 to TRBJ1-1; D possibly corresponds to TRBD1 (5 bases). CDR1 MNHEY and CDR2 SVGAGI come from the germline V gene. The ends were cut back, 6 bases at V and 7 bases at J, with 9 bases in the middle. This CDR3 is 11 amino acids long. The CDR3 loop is CASRTQGEAFF. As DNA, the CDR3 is TGTGCCAGCAGAACGCAGGGTGAAGCTTTCTTT.

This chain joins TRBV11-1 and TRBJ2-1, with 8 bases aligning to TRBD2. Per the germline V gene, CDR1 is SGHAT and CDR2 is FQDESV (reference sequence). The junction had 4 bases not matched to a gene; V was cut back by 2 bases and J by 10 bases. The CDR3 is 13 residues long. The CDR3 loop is CASSLLAGMEQFF. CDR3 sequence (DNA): TGTGCCAGCAGCTTATTAGCGGGAATGGAGCAGTTCTTC.

CDR3 loop: CASSSGTGFNEQYF. DNA for the CDR3: TGTGCCAGCAGCTCCGGGACAGGGTTTAACGAGCAGTACTTC. The V gene is TRBV6-5, the J gene TRBJ2-7; the match to TRBD1 covers 9 bases. Trimming removed 6 bases from V and 5 bases from J; junction bases left unmatched: 8. Germline V lookup: CDR1 MNHEY, CDR2 SVGAGI. The CDR3 covers 14 residues.

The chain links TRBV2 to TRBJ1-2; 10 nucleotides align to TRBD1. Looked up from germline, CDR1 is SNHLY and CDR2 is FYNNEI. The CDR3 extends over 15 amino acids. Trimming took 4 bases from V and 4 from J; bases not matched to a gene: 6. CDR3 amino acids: CASSVRDRGLYGYTF. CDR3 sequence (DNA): TGTGCCAGCAGTGTCCGGGACAGGGGACTCTATGGCTACACCTTC.

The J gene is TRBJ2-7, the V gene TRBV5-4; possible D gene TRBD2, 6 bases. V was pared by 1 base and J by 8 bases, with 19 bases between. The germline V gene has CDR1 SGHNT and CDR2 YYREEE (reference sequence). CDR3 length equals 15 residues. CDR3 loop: CASSLRNSGPGQQYF. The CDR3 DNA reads TGTGCCAGCAGCTTGCGAAATAGCGGACCCGGACAGCAGTACTTC.

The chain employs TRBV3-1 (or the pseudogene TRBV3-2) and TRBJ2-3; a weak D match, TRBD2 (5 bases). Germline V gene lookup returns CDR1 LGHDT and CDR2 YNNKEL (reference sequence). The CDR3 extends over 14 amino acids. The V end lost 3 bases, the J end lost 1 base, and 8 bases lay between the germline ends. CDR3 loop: CASSQAGGTDTQYF. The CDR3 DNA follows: TGTGCCAGCAGCCAGGCCGGGGGCACAGATACGCAGTATTTT.

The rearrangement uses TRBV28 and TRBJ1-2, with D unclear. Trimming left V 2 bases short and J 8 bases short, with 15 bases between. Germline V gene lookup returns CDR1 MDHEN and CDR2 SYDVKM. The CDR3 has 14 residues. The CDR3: CASSLEALNWGYTF. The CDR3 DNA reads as TGTGCCAGCAGTTTAGAGGCTCTCAATTGGGGCTACACCTTC.

The CDR3 DNA reads as TGTGCCAGCAGGTCCAGGGACAGGGACTACAATGAGCAGTTCTTC. As protein: CASRSRDRDYNEQFF. The chain carries TRBV6-5 and TRBJ2-1, with TRBD1 identical over 9 bases. The CDR3 length is 15 residues. Germline V gene lookup returns CDR1 MNHEY and CDR2 SVGAGI. With V trimmed by 6 bases and J by 3 bases, 6 bases remained unmatched.

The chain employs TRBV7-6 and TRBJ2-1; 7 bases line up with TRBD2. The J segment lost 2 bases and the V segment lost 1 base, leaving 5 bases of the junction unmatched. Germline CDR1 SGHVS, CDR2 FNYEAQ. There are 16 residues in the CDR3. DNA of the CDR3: TGTGCCAGCAGCTTAGTTCCTAGCGGTACCTACAATGAGCAGTTCTTC. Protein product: CASSLVPSGTYNEQFF.

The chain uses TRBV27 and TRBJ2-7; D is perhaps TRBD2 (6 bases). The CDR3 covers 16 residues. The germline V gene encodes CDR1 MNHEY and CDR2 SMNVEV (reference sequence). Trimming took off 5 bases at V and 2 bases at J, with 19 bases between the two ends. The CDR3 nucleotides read TGTGCCAGCAGTCTCCACTTTAGCGGAGGGGCCTACGAGCAGTACTTC. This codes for CASSLHFSGGAYEQYF.

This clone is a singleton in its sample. The CDR3 DNA is TGTGCCAGCAACCCGGGACAGGGTCCCTATGGCTACACCTTC. Amino acid sequence: CASNPGQGPYGYTF. V usage is TRBV28 and J usage is TRBJ1-2, with 9 bases lining up with TRBD1. CDR3 length: 14 amino acids. The V gene end was trimmed by 7 bases and the J gene end by 4 bases; junction bases not matched to a gene: 7. Germline V gene sequence: CDR1 MDHEN, CDR2 SYDVKM.